What follows describes a single T cell receptor beta chain. Its antigen is unidentified. The data stem from a study of glioma-infiltrating T cells. Study information: Glioma patients had dexamethasone for six or fewer days before surgery. The study, taken as a whole, reports: Gliomas, especially low-grade, showed above-expected tissue-blood divergence; non-neoplastic patients showed below.

Amplification of TCR alpha and beta CDR3 regions from RNA used iRepertoire nested multiplex PCR. Input was roughly 85-450 ng of tissue mRNA or PBMC total RNA. A single record per CDR3 protein comes from TCRdb applying MiXCR to the multiplex PCR reads. Altogether 300,000 to 450,000 distinct CDR3 sequences are present, roughly two fifths being singletons, with the ten largest covering 12%. This clonotype originated in a human donor with low-grade glioma or glioblastoma, undergoing nonglioma brain surgery, or in good health (not recorded which). Sequencing was carried out using glioma tissue, nonneoplastic brain tissue, or PBMCs (not recorded which).

CDR3 loop: CSAPRESGSREQYF. CDR3 bases: TGCAGTGCGCCCCGAGAAAGCGGGAGTAGAGAGCAGTACTTC. V and J are TRBV20-1 and TRBJ2-7, with 8 bases identical to TRBD2. This CDR3 has 14 residues. Germline V gene sequence: CDR1 DFQATT, CDR2 SNEGSKA (reference sequence). V gave up 6 bases and J gave up 7 bases; unmatched junction bases: 14.